This T cell receptor beta chain was recorded in a study of T cell responses to AZD1222 COVID-19 vaccine. Study-wide results and limits: As reported, nearly half of all spike-specific TCRs target variant regions that are unmutated.

As regards this clone: What it binds is unknown.

Produced via immunoSEQ multiplex PCR; TCRdb's table is partial and in-frame only. The sample gives more than 50,000 clones, about nine tenths of which show up once; 2.7% is in the top ten. The material was peripheral blood, obtained 28 days after the second AZD1222 dose. The clonotype originates from an adult who received the AZD1222 COVID-19 vaccine.

CDR3 amino acids: CASSFPSGGRTQYF. In DNA form, the CDR3 reads TGTGCCAGCAGTTTTCCTTCCGGGGGCAGGACGCAGTATTTT. V usage is TRBV28 and J usage is TRBJ2-3, with D perhaps TRBD1 or TRBD2 (6 bases each). The CDR3 sequence is 14 residues long. Germline V gives CDR1 MDHEN, CDR2 SYDVKM. V gave up 3 bases and J gave up 9 bases, with 16 bases separating them.